One sample yielded the 9 T cell receptor beta chains listed below, sequenced in a study of T cell responses to AZD1222 COVID-19 vaccine. Profiling relied on immunoSEQ multiplex PCR, and the TCRdb table lists in-frame clones only, not all of them. Of 150,000 to 200,000 clones listed, just over 85% are singletons. The sequencing used peripheral blood, collected on day 0 of AZD1222 vaccination. These receptors all come from an adult in good health.

The rearrangement uses TRBV27 and TRBJ2-7, with a possible D match to TRBD2 (6 bases). This CDR3 is 14 amino acids long. The germline gives CDR1 MNHEY, CDR2 SMNVEV (reference sequence). V was shortened by 2 bases and J by 7 bases, with 15 bases between the two germline ends. CDR3 sequence reads: CASSLNRGTGEQYF. CDR3 in DNA: TGTGCCAGCAGTTTAAACCGGGGGACGGGTGAGCAGTACTTC.

This clone turned up a few times. The J gene is TRBJ1-4, the V gene TRBV6-5; TRBD1 matches at 7 bases. CDR3 length: 13 residues. The germline CDR1 and CDR2 sequences are MNHEY and SVGAGI. Trimming removed 5 bases from V and 8 bases from J; junction bases left unmatched: 5. CDR3 protein: CASSRQGGEKLFF. The CDR3, as DNA: TGTGCCAGCAGTCGACAGGGCGGCGAAAAACTGTTTTTT.

CDR3 nucleotide sequence: TGCAGTGCCCAAGGAAGAGATACGCAGTATTTT. It translates to CSAQGRDTQYF. This chain connects TRBV20-1 to TRBJ2-3; no definite D call. V was cut by 6 bases and J by 5 bases, with 9 bases left in between. The CDR3 covers 11 residues. The germline V gene has CDR1 DFQATT and CDR2 SNEGSKA (reference sequence).

The rearrangement links TRBV19 to TRBJ1-1, with D possibly TRBD1 on 6 matching bases. The CDR3 is made up of 15 amino acids. V was pared by 4 bases and J by 4 bases, with 16 bases between. Germline V gene sequence: CDR1 LNHDA, CDR2 SQIVND (reference sequence). CDR3 sequence (DNA): TGTGCCAGTAGTAAGGCACAGGGACGGATCACTGAAGCTTTCTTT. Its protein is CASSKAQGRITEAFF.

Of note for this clone: At one boundary the junction diverges from the germline segment, which might be a read error. The CDR3 here is CASSLLRATDTQYF. The CDR3 bases are TGTGCTAGCAGCTTATTGAGGGCCACAGATACGCAGTATTTT. The chain joins TRBV7-7 to TRBJ2-3; maybe TRBD2 (5 bases). The CDR3 length is 14 residues. Germline V lookup: CDR1 SSHAT, CDR2 FNYEAQ (reference sequence).

This clone was seen just once. The chain combines TRBV20-1 with TRBJ2-7, with D hard to call. This CDR3 comprises 11 residues. The germline CDR1 and CDR2 sequences are DFQATT and SNEGSKA (reference sequence). V shed 5 bases and J shed 7 bases, with 12 bases lying between them. The CDR3 protein is CSAYLMREQYF. The CDR3, as DNA: TGCAGTGCTTACCTGATGAGGGAGCAGTACTTC.

V usage is TRBV19 and J usage is TRBJ2-7, with 9 bases aligning to TRBD1. J lost 3 bases, V lost 3 bases, and 6 bases had no gene match. The CDR3 has 15 amino acids. In germline, CDR1 is LNHDA, CDR2 SQIVND (reference sequence). CDR3 amino acids: CASSMAGQGSYEQYF. For the CDR3, the DNA is TGTGCCAGTAGTATGGCGGGACAGGGTAGCTACGAGCAGTACTTC.

There are a few counts of this clone. The CDR3 DNA sequence: TGTGCCAGTAGTATGAGCGGGAGCTCCTACGAGCAGTACTTC. Its translation is CASSMSGSSYEQYF. J is TRBJ2-7 and V is TRBV19; 8 bases are a match to TRBD2. Looked up from germline, CDR1 is LNHDA and CDR2 is SQIVND (reference sequence). CDR3 size: 14 residues. V trimming: 3 bases; J trimming: 0 bases; junction bases outside the gene matches: 1. The full variable domain, completed using reference TRBV19 and TRBJ2-7, is DGGITQSPKYLFRKEGQNVTLSCEQNLNHDAMYWYRQDPGQGLRLIYYSQIVNDFQKGDIAEGYSVSREKKESFPLTVTSAQKNPTAFYLCASSMSGSSYEQYFGPGTRLTVT.

The chain joins TRBV7-8 to TRBJ2-7; D could derive from TRBD1 or TRBD2 (5 bases each). V was clipped by 1 base and J by 0 bases, with 10 bases between them. The CDR3 totals 15 residues. CDR1 SGHVS and CDR2 FQNEAQ come from the germline V gene. The CDR3 sequence is CASSLVSGSSYEQYF. For the CDR3, the DNA is TGTGCCAGCAGCTTAGTGTCAGGGAGCTCCTACGAGCAGTACTTC. Filled out from reference TRBV7-8 and TRBJ2-7, the complete variable domain reads GAGVSQSPRYKVAKRGQDVALRCDPISGHVSLFWYQQALGQGPEFLTYFQNEAQLDKSGLPSDRFFAERPEGSVSTLKIQRTQQEDSAVYLCASSLVSGSSYEQYFGPGTRLTVT.